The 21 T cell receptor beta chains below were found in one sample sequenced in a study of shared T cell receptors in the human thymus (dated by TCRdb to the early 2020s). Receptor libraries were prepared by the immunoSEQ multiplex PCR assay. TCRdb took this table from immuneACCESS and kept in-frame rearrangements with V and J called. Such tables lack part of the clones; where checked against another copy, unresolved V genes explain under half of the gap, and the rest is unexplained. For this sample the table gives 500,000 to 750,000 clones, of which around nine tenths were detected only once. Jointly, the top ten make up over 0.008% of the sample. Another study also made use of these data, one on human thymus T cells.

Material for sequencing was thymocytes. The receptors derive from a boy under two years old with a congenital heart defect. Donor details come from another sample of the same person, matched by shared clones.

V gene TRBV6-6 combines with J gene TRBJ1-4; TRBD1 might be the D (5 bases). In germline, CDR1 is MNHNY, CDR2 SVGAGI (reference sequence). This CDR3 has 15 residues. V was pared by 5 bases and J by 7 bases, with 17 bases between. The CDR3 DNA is TGTGCCAGCAGTGGGGGGTCACGACGACCTGAAAAACTGTTTTTT. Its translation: CASSGGSRRPEKLFF.

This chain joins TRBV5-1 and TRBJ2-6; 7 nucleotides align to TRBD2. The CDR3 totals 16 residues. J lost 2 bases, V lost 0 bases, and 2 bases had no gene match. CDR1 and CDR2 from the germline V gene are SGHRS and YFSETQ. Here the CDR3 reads CASSLAGGTGANVLTF. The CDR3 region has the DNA TGCGCCAGCAGCTTGGCCGGGGGGACTGGGGCCAACGTCCTGACTTTC.

The CDR3 DNA sequence: TGTGCCAGCAGTTCCTCCCGGGCGGGTGGCGGGGAGCTGTTTTTT. It codes for CASSSSRAGGGELFF. The rearrangement joins TRBV27 to TRBJ2-2, with D tentatively TRBD2 (5 bases). The V and J ends lost 4 bases and 7 bases respectively, with 16 bases between them. The CDR3 is 15 amino acids. Germline CDR1 reads MNHEY; CDR2 reads SMNVEV (reference sequence).

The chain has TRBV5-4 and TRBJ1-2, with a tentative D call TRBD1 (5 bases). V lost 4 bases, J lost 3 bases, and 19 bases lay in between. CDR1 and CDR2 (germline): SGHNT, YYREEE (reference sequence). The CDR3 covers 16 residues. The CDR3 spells CASSLQGQGVDYGYTF. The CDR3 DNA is TGTGCCAGCAGCCTACAAGGCCAGGGTGTGGACTATGGCTACACCTTC. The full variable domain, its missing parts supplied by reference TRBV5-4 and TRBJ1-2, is ETGVTQSPTHLIKTRGQQVTLRCSSQSGHNTVSWYQQALGQGPQFIFQYYREEENGRGNFPPRFSGLQFPNYSSELNVNALELDDSALYLCASSLQGQGVDYGYTFGSGTRLTVV.

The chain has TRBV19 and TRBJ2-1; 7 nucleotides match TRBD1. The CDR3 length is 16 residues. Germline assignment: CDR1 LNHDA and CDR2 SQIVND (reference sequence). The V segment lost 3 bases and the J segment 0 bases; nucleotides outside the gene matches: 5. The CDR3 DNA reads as TGTGCCAGTAGTATCCTACAGGGGAGCTCCTACAATGAGCAGTTCTTC. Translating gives CASSILQGSSYNEQFF.

CDR3 sequence (DNA): TGCGCCAGCAGCACCGGGACAGGGGGCAGGTATGAGCAGTTCTTC. Its protein product is CASSTGTGGRYEQFF. The chain carries TRBV5-1 and TRBJ2-1; 12 bases line up with TRBD1. J was trimmed by 8 bases and V by 4 bases; bases with no gene match: 7. CDR1 and CDR2 (germline): SGHRS, YFSETQ. The CDR3 totals 15 residues.

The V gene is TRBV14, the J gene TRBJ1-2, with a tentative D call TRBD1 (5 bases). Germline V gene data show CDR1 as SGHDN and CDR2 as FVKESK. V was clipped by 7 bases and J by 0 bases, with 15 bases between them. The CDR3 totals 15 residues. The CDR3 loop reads CASMGGDGANYGYTF. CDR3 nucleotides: TGTGCCAGCATGGGGGGGGACGGAGCTAACTATGGCTACACCTTC. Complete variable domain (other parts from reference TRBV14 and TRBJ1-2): EAGVTQFPSHSVIEKGQTVTLRCDPISGHDNLYWYRRVMGKEIKFLLHFVKESKQDESGMPNNRFLAERTGGTYSTLKVQPAELEDSGVYFCASMGGDGANYGYTFGSGTRLTVV.

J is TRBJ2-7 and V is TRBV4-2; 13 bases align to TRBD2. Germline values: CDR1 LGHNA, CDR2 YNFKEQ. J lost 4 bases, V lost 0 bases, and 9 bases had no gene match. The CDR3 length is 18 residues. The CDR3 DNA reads TGTGCCAGCAGCCAAGATGGACTAGCGGGAGCAAACGGATACGAGCAGTACTTC. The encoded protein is CASSQDGLAGANGYEQYF.

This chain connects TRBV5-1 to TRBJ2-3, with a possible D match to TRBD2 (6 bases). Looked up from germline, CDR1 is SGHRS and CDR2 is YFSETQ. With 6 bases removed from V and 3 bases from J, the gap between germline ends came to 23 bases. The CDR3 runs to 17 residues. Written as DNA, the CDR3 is TGCGCCAGCAAGTATTATCCTAGCGAGACCCAAACAGATACGCAGTATTTT. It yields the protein CASKYYPSETQTDTQYF.

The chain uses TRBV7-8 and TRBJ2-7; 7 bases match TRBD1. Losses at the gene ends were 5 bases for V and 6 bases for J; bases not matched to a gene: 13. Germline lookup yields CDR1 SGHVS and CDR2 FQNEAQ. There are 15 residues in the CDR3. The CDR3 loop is CASSPGRSQGCEQYF. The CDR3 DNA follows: TGTGCCAGCAGCCCGGGCCGATCACAGGGGTGCGAGCAGTACTTC.

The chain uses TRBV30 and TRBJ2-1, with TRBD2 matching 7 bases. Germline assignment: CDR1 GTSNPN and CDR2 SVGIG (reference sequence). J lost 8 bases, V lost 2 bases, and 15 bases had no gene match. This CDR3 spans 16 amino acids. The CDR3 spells CAWSNAGLGEHDEQFF. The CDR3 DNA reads TGTGCCTGGAGTAATGCTGGACTAGGTGAACACGATGAGCAGTTCTTC.

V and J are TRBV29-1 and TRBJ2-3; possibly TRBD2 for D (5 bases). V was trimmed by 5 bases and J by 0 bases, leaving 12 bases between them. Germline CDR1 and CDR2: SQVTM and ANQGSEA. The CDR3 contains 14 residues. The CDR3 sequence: CSVNPGVSTDTQYF. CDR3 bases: TGCAGCGTTAACCCCGGGGTTAGCACAGATACGCAGTATTTT.

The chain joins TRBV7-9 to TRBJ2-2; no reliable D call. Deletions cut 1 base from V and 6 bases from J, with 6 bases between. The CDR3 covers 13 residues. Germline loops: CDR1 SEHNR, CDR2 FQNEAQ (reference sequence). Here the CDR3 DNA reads TGTGCCAGCAGCTTAGGACATTCCGGGGAGCTGTTTTTT. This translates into CASSLGHSGELFF.

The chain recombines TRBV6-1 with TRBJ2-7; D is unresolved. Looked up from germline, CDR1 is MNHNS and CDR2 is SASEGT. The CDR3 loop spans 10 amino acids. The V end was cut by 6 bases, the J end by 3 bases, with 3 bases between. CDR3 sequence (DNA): TGTGCCAGCAGCCGCTACGAGCAGTACTTC. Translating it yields CASSRYEQYF.

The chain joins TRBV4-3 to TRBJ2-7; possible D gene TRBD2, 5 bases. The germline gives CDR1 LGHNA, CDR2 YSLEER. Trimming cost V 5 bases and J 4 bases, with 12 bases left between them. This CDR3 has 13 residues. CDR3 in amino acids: CASSGGHLYEQYF. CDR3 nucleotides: TGCGCCAGCAGCGGCGGGCATTTGTACGAGCAGTACTTC.

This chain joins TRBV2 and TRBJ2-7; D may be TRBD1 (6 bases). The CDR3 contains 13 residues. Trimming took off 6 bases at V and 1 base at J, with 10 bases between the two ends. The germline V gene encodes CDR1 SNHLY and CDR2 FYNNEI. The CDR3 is CASSKQGSYEQYF. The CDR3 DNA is TGTGCCAGCAGCAAACAGGGTTCCTACGAGCAGTACTTC.

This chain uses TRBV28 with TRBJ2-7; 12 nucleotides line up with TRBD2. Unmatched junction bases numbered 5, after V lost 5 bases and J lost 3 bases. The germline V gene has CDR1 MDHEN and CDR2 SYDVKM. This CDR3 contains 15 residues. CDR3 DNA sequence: TGTGCCAGCAGTCCGGGACTAGCGGGCCACTACGAGCAGTACTTC. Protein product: CASSPGLAGHYEQYF.

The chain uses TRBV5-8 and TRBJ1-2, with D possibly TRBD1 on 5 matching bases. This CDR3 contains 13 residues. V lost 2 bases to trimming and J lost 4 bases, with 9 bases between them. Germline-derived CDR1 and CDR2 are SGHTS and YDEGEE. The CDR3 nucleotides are TGTGCCAGCAGCTTTGGCAGGGCCTATGGCTACACCTTC. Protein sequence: CASSFGRAYGYTF.

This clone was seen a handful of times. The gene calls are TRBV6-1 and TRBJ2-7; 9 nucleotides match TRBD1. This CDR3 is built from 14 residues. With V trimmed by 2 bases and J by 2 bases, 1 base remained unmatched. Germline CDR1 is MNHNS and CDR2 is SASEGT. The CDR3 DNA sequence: TGTGCCAGCAGTGAAAGACAGGGGGCCTACGAGCAGTACTTC. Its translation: CASSERQGAYEQYF.

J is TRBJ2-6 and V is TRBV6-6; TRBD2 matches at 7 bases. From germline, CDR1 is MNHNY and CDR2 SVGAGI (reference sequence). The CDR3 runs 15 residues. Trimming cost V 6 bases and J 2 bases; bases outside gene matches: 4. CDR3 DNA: TGTGCCAGCAGGAACGGGGGGACTGGGGCCAACGTCCTGACTTTC. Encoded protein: CASRNGGTGANVLTF.

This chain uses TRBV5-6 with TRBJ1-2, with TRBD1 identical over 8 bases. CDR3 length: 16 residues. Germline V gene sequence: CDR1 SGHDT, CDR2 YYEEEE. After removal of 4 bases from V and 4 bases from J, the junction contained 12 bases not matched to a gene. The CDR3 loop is CASSHTATGAGYGYTF. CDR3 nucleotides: TGTGCCAGCAGCCACACCGCGACAGGGGCGGGCTATGGCTACACCTTC.